The 18 T cell receptor beta chains below were found in one sample sequenced in a study of cytotoxic CD8 clonotypes in ibrutinib-treated CLL. The table came from immunoSEQ multiplex PCR; TCRdb's copy has only in-frame clones and leaves some out. The table lists about 140,000 clones, approximately 80% of them singletons. This specimen consisted of PBMCs, obtained after 36 months of ibrutinib treatment. These receptors were collected from a human donor with chronic lymphocytic leukemia.

In its sample, this clone was seen a few times. The chain is built from TRBV19 and TRBJ1-3, with 8 nucleotides matching TRBD1. J gave up 9 bases and V 6 bases, and 10 bases lay outside the gene matches. The CDR3 is 14 amino acids. CDR1 LNHDA and CDR2 SQIVND come from the germline V gene (reference sequence). CDR3 DNA: TGTGCCAGTAGCACGGACAGGGTCAAAACCACCATATATTTT. This gives the protein CASSTDRVKTTIYF.

The chain joins TRBV10-3 to TRBJ1-5; 9 bases are shared with TRBD1. This CDR3 spans 15 amino acids. Germline CDR1 reads ENHRY; CDR2 reads SYGVKD. After removal of 2 bases from V and 4 bases from J, the junction contained 3 bases not matched to a gene. The CDR3 DNA is TGTGCCATCAGTGAGCAGACAGGGGGGAATCAGCCCCAGCATTTT. Translating it yields CAISEQTGGNQPQHF.

This clone was seen more than once but under ten times. CDR3 amino acids: CASGTGGFKSEAFF. In DNA, the CDR3 is TGTGCCAGCGGGACAGGGGGCTTCAAGAGTGAAGCTTTCTTT. The rearrangement links TRBV28 to TRBJ1-1, with 12 bases matching TRBD1. Trimming at V came to 8 bases and at J to 7 bases, leaving 8 bases not matched to a gene. The CDR3 has 14 residues. Germline lookup yields CDR1 MDHEN and CDR2 SYDVKM. Looking up the rest from reference TRBV28 and TRBJ1-1 gives the full variable domain: DVKVTQSSRYLVKRTGEKVFLECVQDMDHENMFWYRQDPGLGLRLIYFSYDVKMKEKGDIPEGYSVSREKKERFSLILESASTNQTSMYLCASGTGGFKSEAFFGQGTRLTVV.

This chain connects TRBV10-2 to TRBJ2-2, with D perhaps TRBD2 (5 bases). The CDR3 is 16 residues long. CDR1 and CDR2 from the germline V gene are WSHSY and SAAADI. V lost 8 bases and J lost 4, with 20 bases in between. This CDR3 is CASWPRGKGGTGELFF. The CDR3 region has the DNA TGCGCCAGCTGGCCCCGGGGTAAGGGCGGCACCGGGGAGCTGTTTTTT.

This clone was recorded a few times. The chain links TRBV28 to TRBJ1-5, with 7 bases aligning to TRBD1. J gave up 7 bases and V 5 bases, and 5 bases lay outside the gene matches. Per germline, CDR1 MDHEN and CDR2 SYDVKM. The CDR3 contains 13 residues. The CDR3 nucleotides read TGTGCCAGCAGTCCCGGACAGGAGCAGCCCCAGCATTTT. It encodes CASSPGQEQPQHF.

The chain links TRBV7-8 to TRBJ1-6, with 11 bases aligning to TRBD1. Germline V CDR1 and CDR2: SGHVS, FQNEAQ. The length of the CDR3 is 17 residues. Unmatched junction bases numbered 5, after V lost 4 bases and J lost 3 bases. The CDR3 nucleotides read TGTGCCAGCAGCTCCTTGGACAGGGGGCTCTATAATTCACCCCTCCACTTT. Translated: CASSSLDRGLYNSPLHF.

The sample holds one count of this clone. The chain is built from TRBV5-1 and TRBJ1-1, with 7 nucleotides matching TRBD1. The junction had 9 bases not matched to a gene; V was cut back by 0 bases and J by 1 base. The CDR3 covers 17 residues. From germline, CDR1 is SGHRS and CDR2 YFSETQ. CDR3 sequence reads: CASSLANRGPSNTEAFF. The CDR3, as DNA: TGCGCCAGCAGCTTGGCAAACAGGGGACCCTCGAACACTGAAGCTTTCTTT.

The J gene is TRBJ2-2, the V gene TRBV10-3; weak D call: TRBD2 (6 bases). V was cut by 8 bases and J by 4 bases, with 17 bases left in between. Germline CDR1 and CDR2: ENHRY and SYGVKD. The CDR3 contains 15 residues. CDR3 residues: CAIPVGGVATGELFF. DNA of the CDR3: TGTGCCATCCCCGTTGGAGGGGTCGCCACCGGGGAGCTGTTTTTT.

The chain links TRBV4-2 to TRBJ1-2; 9 bases align to TRBD1. The germline V gene has CDR1 LGHNA and CDR2 YNFKEQ. The CDR3 spans 15 residues. With V trimmed by 3 bases and J by 4 bases, 6 bases remained unmatched. CDR3 nucleotides: TGTGCCAGCAGCCAGGGACAGGGCATTGCCTATGGCTACACCTTC. It specifies CASSQGQGIAYGYTF.

The chain recombines TRBV9 with TRBJ2-3; D possibly uses TRBD1 or TRBD2 (6 bases each). V was shortened by 4 bases and J by 5 bases, with 20 bases between the two germline ends. Germline V gene data show CDR1 as SGDLS and CDR2 as YYNGEE. The CDR3 spans 16 residues. CDR3 nucleotide sequence: TGTGCCAGCAGCCCAAGAAGGGGGGACCCCGGAGATACGCAGTATTTT. Protein: CASSPRRGDPGDTQYF.

In this sample, this clone turned up many times. This chain joins TRBV6-4 and TRBJ2-6; D remains ambiguous. The CDR3 spans 14 residues. V dropped 7 bases and J dropped 0 bases, with 7 bases sitting between them. Germline V gene lookup returns CDR1 MRHNA and CDR2 SNTAGT. The CDR3 DNA follows: TGTGCCAGCACTCCGACCTCTGGGGCCAACGTCCTGACTTTC. Amino acids: CASTPTSGANVLTF.

To note about this clone: Within the sample, other DNA sequences also encode this same CDR3. J is TRBJ1-1 and V is TRBV11-2; D is undetermined. The CDR3 runs 13 residues. Trimming shortened V by 0 bases and J by 2 bases, and 4 bases separated the two germline ends. Germline CDR1 and CDR2: SGHAT and FQNNGV. CDR3 sequence reads: CASSLDRNTEAFF. CDR3 sequence (DNA): TGTGCCAGCAGCTTAGACAGAAACACTGAAGCTTTCTTT.

The genes are TRBV20-1 and TRBJ1-1; the D is unclear. The CDR3 has 11 residues. CDR1 is DFQATT and CDR2 is SNEGSKA in the germline V gene (reference sequence). Trimming stripped 6 bases from V and 7 bases from J, with 12 bases between. The CDR3 loop is CSALTGSEAFF. The CDR3, as DNA: TGCAGTGCCCTCACGGGGAGTGAAGCTTTCTTT.

In this sample, this clone turned up once. The CDR3 DNA sequence: TGTGCCAGCAGCCCCCAAGCGGGAATTCTCGGGGAGCAGTTCTTC. Protein product: CASSPQAGILGEQFF. The chain combines TRBV9 with TRBJ2-1, with 7 positions matching TRBD2. The V gene end was trimmed by 4 bases and the J gene end by 10 bases; junction bases not matched to a gene: 14. Looked up from germline, CDR1 is SGDLS and CDR2 is YYNGEE. The CDR3 length is 15 residues.

The chain combines TRBV27 with TRBJ2-7; no clear D gene. Germline V gene data show CDR1 as MNHEY and CDR2 as SMNVEV (reference sequence). Trimming took off 5 bases at V and 3 bases at J, with 11 bases between the two ends. CDR3 length equals 13 residues. The CDR3 DNA follows: TGTGCCAGCAGTATCAGAAGAAACTACGAGCAGTACTTC. Its translation: CASSIRRNYEQYF.

This chain uses TRBV6-1 with TRBJ2-7; 7 bases are a match to TRBD2. This CDR3 comprises 14 residues. The V segment lost 11 bases and the J segment 5 bases; nucleotides outside the gene matches: 15. Germline loops: CDR1 MNHNS, CDR2 SASEGT. CDR3 residues: CAAYGGRGGDEQYF. DNA for the CDR3: TGTGCCGCCTATGGGGGACGGGGAGGGGACGAGCAGTACTTC.

V and J are TRBV29-1 and TRBJ1-1; D call uncertain. The CDR3 has 13 amino acids. V lost 4 bases, J lost 0 bases, and 9 bases lay in between. Germline V lookup: CDR1 SQVTM, CDR2 ANQGSEA. In DNA, the CDR3 is TGCAGCGTTGGACGCAGGATGAACACTGAAGCTTTCTTT. Protein product: CSVGRRMNTEAFF. The full variable domain, in which reference TRBV29-1 and TRBJ1-1 provide the parts outside the CDR3, is SAVISQKPSRDICQRGTSLTIQCQVDSQVTMMFWYRQQPGQSLTLIATANQGSEATYESGFVIDKFPISRPNLTFSTLTVSNMSPEDSSIYLCSVGRRMNTEAFFGQGTRLTVV.

The chain joins TRBV5-1 to TRBJ2-7; weak D call: TRBD2 (5 bases). CDR1 and CDR2 from the germline V gene are SGHRS and YFSETQ. Trimming removed 3 bases at V and 2 bases at J, with 15 bases between. CDR3 length: 15 amino acids. CDR3 loop: CASSSSGKGTYEQYF. The CDR3 DNA reads TGCGCCAGCAGCTCTTCCGGGAAGGGTACCTACGAGCAGTACTTC.